The entry that follows covers one T cell receptor beta chain sequence. This sample was included in a study of blood T cell repertoires in COVID-19. Looking at the study overall: The analysed material was cDNA or gDNA that came from T cells, B-cell-depleted T cells, or PBMCs.

The CDR3 sequence is 15 residues long. V dropped 7 bases and J dropped 5; count of bases not matched to a gene: 9. The germline V gene has CDR1 MNHNY and CDR2 SVGAGI (reference sequence). Profiling relied on immunoSEQ multiplex PCR, and the TCRdb table lists in-frame clones only, not all of them. Seen here are 140,000 to 150,000 clones, around 82% observed once, and the top ten hold around 13%. Sequenced material: peripheral blood. This clonotype was obtained from a man aged 60 to 75 with active or convalescent COVID-19. The chain links TRBV6-6 to TRBJ2-1, with 9 bases aligning to TRBD2. The CDR3 sequence: CASMRASGEHNEQFF. The CDR3 DNA sequence: TGTGCCAGCATGAGGGCTAGCGGGGAACACAATGAGCAGTTCTTC.